The 9 T cell receptor beta chains reported below all come from one sample, sequenced in a study of T cells in Graves' hyperthyroidism and ophthalmopathy. There were TCR beta CDR3 regions amplified from RNA transcripts. First-round RT-PCR of the TCR CDR3 relied on the HTBI primer set. TCRdb redid the calling of the multiplex PCR reads with MiXCR, one entry per CDR3 protein. The sample holds under 350,000 distinct CDR3 sequences, about an eighth seen once. The sequenced sample was blood. These TCRs come from a woman aged 40 to 50 with Graves' ophthalmopathy.

The V and J genes are TRBV5-1 and TRBJ1-1; D possibly corresponds to TRBD1 (6 bases). CDR3 length equals 15 residues. The germline V and J ends were trimmed by 3 bases and 8 bases, with 20 bases remaining between them. Per the germline V gene, CDR1 is SGHRS and CDR2 is YFSETQ. The CDR3: CASSSIDRYKTEAFF. CDR3 sequence (DNA): TGCGCCAGCAGCTCCATTGACAGGTACAAAACGGAAGCTTTCTTT.

Many counts were recorded for this clonotype. The rearrangement uses TRBV27 and TRBJ1-1, with unresolved D. This CDR3 has 13 residues. The germline V gene has CDR1 MNHEY and CDR2 SMNVEV (reference sequence). With 5 bases removed from V and 12 bases from J, the gap between germline ends came to 19 bases. The CDR3, as DNA: TGTGCCAGCAGTCCCCGGGCCGGCCAGCGGTCTTTCTTT. Translating gives CASSPRAGQRSFF.

Ten or more counts support this clonotype. The chain couples TRBV3-1 to TRBJ2-3; 14 bases are shared with TRBD2. V lost 7 bases, J lost 4 bases, and 4 bases stayed unmatched. The CDR3 consists of 15 residues. Germline V gene data show CDR1 as LGHDT and CDR2 as YNNKEL (reference sequence). The CDR3 sequence: CASNRGLAGADTQYF. The CDR3 nucleotides read TGTGCCAGCAACAGGGGACTAGCGGGAGCAGATACGCAGTATTTT.

This clonotype has only a few counts. The V call is TRBV25-1, the J call TRBJ2-1; unclear D gene. Germline V lookup: CDR1 MGHDK, CDR2 SYGVNS. This CDR3 has 13 residues. Trimming took 7 bases from V and 2 from J, leaving 9 bases between them. CDR3 loop: CASTRNAYNEQFF. CDR3 coding DNA: TGTGCCAGCACGCGAAACGCCTACAATGAGCAGTTCTTC. Based on the CDR3 plus reference TRBV25-1 and TRBJ2-1, the full variable domain is EADIYQTPRYLVIGTGKKITLECSQTMGHDKMYWYQQDPGMELHLIHYSYGVNSTEKGDLSSESTVSRIRTEHFPLTLESARPSHTSQYLCASTRNAYNEQFFGPGTRLTVL.

The genes are TRBV19 and TRBJ1-2; D remains unclear. In germline, CDR1 is LNHDA, CDR2 SQIVND (reference sequence). The CDR3 sequence is 13 residues long. Trimming pared 1 base from V and 5 bases from J, leaving 8 bases between. CDR3 amino acids: CASSIVSGYGYTF. In nucleotides, the CDR3 is TGTGCCAGTAGTATAGTGTCCGGTTATGGCTACACCTTC. Full variable domain (missing parts from reference TRBV19 and TRBJ1-2): DGGITQSPKYLFRKEGQNVTLSCEQNLNHDAMYWYRQDPGQGLRLIYYSQIVNDFQKGDIAEGYSVSREKKESFPLTVTSAQKNPTAFYLCASSIVSGYGYTFGSGTRLTVV.

This clonotype was recorded many times. The chain links TRBV5-1 to TRBJ2-5; TRBD1 might be the D (6 bases). Germline V gene data show CDR1 as SGHRS and CDR2 as YFSETQ. V dropped 0 bases and J dropped 5 bases, with 14 bases sitting between them. The CDR3 contains 15 residues. The CDR3 DNA reads TGCGCCAGCAGCTTGGAGGGAGCAGGGGTGGAGACCCAGTACTTC. Translated: CASSLEGAGVETQYF.

CDR3 DNA sequence: TGTGCCAGCAGCTCCCGGGCCAGGATCCATGGCTACACCTTC. Its protein is CASSSRARIHGYTF. The chain joins TRBV7-9 to TRBJ1-2; D not resolved. With 4 bases removed from V and 6 bases from J, the gap between germline ends came to 15 bases. The CDR3 runs 14 residues. CDR1 is SEHNR and CDR2 is FQNEAQ in the germline V gene (reference sequence).

The table lists this clonotype with many counts. The rearrangement links TRBV2 to TRBJ2-3; D call uncertain. Germline CDR1 reads SNHLY; CDR2 reads FYNNEI. The V gene lost 5 bases and the J gene lost 4 bases, with 4 bases spanning the gap. CDR3 length equals 11 residues. The CDR3 spells CASSNSDTQYF. CDR3 bases: TGTGCCAGCAGTAATTCAGATACGCAGTATTTT.

This clonotype was counted at least ten times. This chain uses TRBV12-3 or TRBV12-4 with TRBJ2-2; 9 bases match TRBD2. Trimming at V came to 6 bases and at J to 7 bases, leaving 9 bases not matched to a gene. This CDR3 has 15 amino acids. CDR3 nucleotide sequence: TGTGCCAGCAGCCCCCAGCGGGGGGAGGGCGGGGAGCTGTTTTTT. It is translated as CASSPQRGEGGELFF.